This T cell receptor beta chain was sequenced during a study of molecular identifiers for immune sequencing clone quantification. Germline-derived CDR1 and CDR2 are SGHTA and FQGTGA. The CDR3 has 16 amino acids. As to this clonotype: Given a much more abundant clone one base away, this may be a read error.

In TCRdb, the PCR reads were re-called with MiXCR into one record per CDR3 protein. The sample contains about 640,000 distinct CDR3 sequences, about 20% of which appear only once. The sample taken for sequencing was naive CD8+ T cells from blood, with Jurkat cell RNA spiked in. Stated subset: FACS-sorted CD8+CD4-CCR7+CD45RA+ naive T cells. The sequence derives from a human donor in good health. Some libraries in this study had Jurkat cell RNA spiked in. The J gene is TRBJ2-3, the V gene TRBV7-3; D might be TRBD2 (5 bases). CDR3 in amino acids: CASSSGLSPSIDTQYF. The CDR3 bases are TGTGCCAGCAGCTCCGGACTCTCCCCAAGCATAGATACGCAGTATTTT.